The 24 T cell receptor beta chains below were found in one sample sequenced in a study of T cell changes during pregnancy in multiple sclerosis. TCRdb keeps only in-frame clones here, not all; method: immunoSEQ multiplex PCR. The repertoire holds approximately 39,000 clones, with around 90% as singletons. The sequenced sample was CD4+ T cells from peripheral blood mononuclear cells, obtained in the second trimester of pregnancy. Receptors were obtained from a female donor with multiple sclerosis, enrolled in a pregnancy study.

This clone appeared once. This chain links TRBV7-9 with TRBJ2-1; D is perhaps TRBD1 (6 bases). This CDR3 region has 15 residues. With 3 bases removed from V and 0 bases from J, the gap between germline ends came to 9 bases. Germline values: CDR1 SEHNR, CDR2 FQNEAQ (reference sequence). CDR3 protein: CASSFRGHSYNEQFF. The CDR3 bases are TGTGCCAGCAGCTTCAGGGGCCACTCCTACAATGAGCAGTTCTTC.

The CDR3 region is CASSIETGLRSTEAFF. The CDR3 DNA is TGTGCCAGTAGTATCGAGACAGGGCTTCGATCCACTGAAGCTTTCTTT. The chain has TRBV19 and TRBJ1-1, with 7 bases fitting TRBD1. Germline-derived CDR1 and CDR2 are LNHDA and SQIVND (reference sequence). V lost 3 bases to trimming and J lost 4 bases; unmatched junction nucleotides: 11. The CDR3 loop spans 16 amino acids.

V usage is TRBV2 and J usage is TRBJ1-2; 7 nucleotides align to TRBD1. Trimming removed 6 bases from V and 9 bases from J; junction bases left unmatched: 22. This CDR3 contains 17 residues. Germline CDR1 is SNHLY and CDR2 is FYNNEI. The CDR3 loop is CASRARSGGGLLTRYTF. DNA of the CDR3: TGTGCCAGCAGAGCAAGATCAGGAGGGGGCCTACTGACTCGCTACACCTTC.

This chain connects TRBV11-2 to TRBJ2-5; tentative D call: TRBD2 (6 bases). The germline V gene has CDR1 SGHAT and CDR2 FQNNGV. The CDR3 is 17 residues long. Trimming shortened V by 5 bases and J by 0 bases, and 19 bases separated the two germline ends. DNA of the CDR3: TGTGCCAGCAGCACTGCAACACTAGCCGTGTACCAAGAGACCCAGTACTTC. Translated: CASSTATLAVYQETQYF.

The chain couples TRBV7-2 to TRBJ2-1; D is possibly TRBD2 (6 bases). This CDR3 region has 15 residues. The ends were cut back, 7 bases at V and 9 bases at J, with 22 bases in the middle. CDR1 is SGHTA, CDR2 FQGNSA, per germline. The CDR3 region is CASTVLGGDKSEQFF. In DNA, the CDR3 is TGTGCCAGCACGGTCCTCGGGGGAGATAAGTCTGAGCAGTTCTTC.

The chain is built from TRBV4-1 and TRBJ2-1, with D possibly matching TRBD2 (5 bases). V dropped 0 bases and J dropped 0 bases, with 12 bases sitting between them. This CDR3 is built from 17 residues. CDR1 and CDR2 (germline): MGHRA, YSYEKL. The CDR3, as DNA: TGCGCCAGCAGCCAAGATCGAGGCGGGCACTCCTACAATGAGCAGTTCTTC. This translates into CASSQDRGGHSYNEQFF.

The V and J genes are TRBV21-1 and TRBJ2-4; TRBD2, as called in the table, went unchecked against the DNA. TRBV21-1 is noted as a pseudogene. This CDR3 region has 14 residues. The CDR3 spells CASSNDSGRNIQYF. The CDR3 nucleotides read TGTGCCAGCAGCAACGACTCGGGGAGAAACATTCAGTACTTC.

V is TRBV19 and J is TRBJ1-1; D perhaps matches TRBD1 (5 bases). There are 17 residues in the CDR3. The V gene's germline CDR1 is LNHDA and CDR2 SQIVND (reference sequence). V gave up 1 base and J gave up 0 bases, with 15 bases separating them. The CDR3 DNA reads TGTGCCAGTAGTATAGCAGGGTCGGGCAGGGTGAACACTGAAGCTTTCTTT. Translation gives CASSIAGSGRVNTEAFF.

This clone is a singleton in its sample. The gene calls are TRBV5-6 and TRBJ2-2, with 7 bases that match TRBD2. The CDR3 has 16 residues. The germline V gene has CDR1 SGHDT and CDR2 YYEEEE. J lost 7 bases, V lost 1 base, and 10 bases had no gene match. DNA for the CDR3: TGTGCCAGCAGCTTGCGCTTCGGGGGGACGGGCGGGGAGCTGTTTTTT. Its translation: CASSLRFGGTGGELFF.

The gene calls are TRBV18 and TRBJ2-7; D unclear. This CDR3 contains 13 residues. V lost 4 bases and J 2 bases, leaving 9 bases between the germline ends. Germline CDR1 is KGHSH and CDR2 is LQKENI. In nucleotides, the CDR3 is TGTGCCAGCTCACGTGGCAGGACCTACGAGCAGTACTTC. Translated, it gives CASSRGRTYEQYF.

The chain uses TRBV9 and TRBJ2-5, with 10 positions matching TRBD2. Germline values: CDR1 SGDLS, CDR2 YYNGEE. V lost 0 bases to trimming and J lost 5 bases; unmatched junction nucleotides: 10. The CDR3 has 17 amino acids. The CDR3 here is CASSVVPSGSSLETQYF. The CDR3 DNA reads TGTGCCAGCAGCGTAGTACCTAGCGGGAGTTCGCTTGAGACCCAGTACTTC.

The chain links TRBV4-2 to TRBJ2-3; 13 bases are shared with TRBD2. The J segment lost 10 bases and the V segment lost 4 bases, leaving 5 bases of the junction unmatched. Germline V gives CDR1 LGHNA, CDR2 YNFKEQ. The CDR3 runs to 14 residues. CDR3 amino acids: CASSLGTSGEAQYF. The CDR3 nucleotides are TGTGCCAGCAGCCTGGGGACTAGCGGGGAGGCGCAGTATTTT.

J is TRBJ2-1 and V is TRBV7-9; 13 bases align to TRBD2. Germline V gives CDR1 SEHNR, CDR2 FQNEAQ (reference sequence). V lost 4 bases to trimming and J lost 8 bases; unmatched junction nucleotides: 8. The CDR3 has 16 residues. The CDR3 loop is CASSSRTSGGFYEQFF. The CDR3 nucleotides are TGTGCCAGCAGCTCACGGACTAGCGGGGGATTCTATGAGCAGTTCTTC.

This chain uses TRBV7-2 with TRBJ2-3; D remains unclear. The CDR3 has 13 residues. V lost 1 base and J 5 bases, leaving 7 bases between the germline ends. CDR1 is SGHTA and CDR2 is FQGNSA in the germline V gene. The CDR3 region has the DNA TGTGCCAGCAGCTTAGTTGCCGGAGATACGCAGTATTTT. As protein: CASSLVAGDTQYF.

The chain employs TRBV5-6 and TRBJ1-5, with TRBD1 matching over 8 bases. The germline V gene encodes CDR1 SGHDT and CDR2 YYEEEE. V trimming: 5 bases; J trimming: 4 bases; junction bases outside the gene matches: 8. The CDR3 runs 15 residues. Written as DNA, the CDR3 is TGTGCCAGCAGAAAGCAGGGGGCCCTAAATCAGCCCCAGCATTTT. Encoded protein: CASRKQGALNQPQHF.

This rearrangement joins TRBV28 to TRBJ2-3; tentative D call: TRBD1 (6 bases). V was shortened by 6 bases and J by 6 bases, with 10 bases between the two germline ends. Looked up from germline, CDR1 is MDHEN and CDR2 is SYDVKM. This CDR3 has 12 amino acids. This chain's CDR3 is CASRQQGDTQYF. CDR3 nucleotide sequence: TGTGCCAGCAGACAGCAGGGGGATACGCAGTATTTT.

The V call is TRBV7-2, the J call TRBJ2-1, with TRBD2 matching 7 bases. The germline CDR1 and CDR2 sequences are SGHTA and FQGNSA. The CDR3 extends over 15 amino acids. J gave up 6 bases and V 4 bases, and 9 bases lay outside the gene matches. The CDR3 spells CASSSRLADANEQFF. The CDR3 DNA reads TGTGCCAGCAGCTCCAGACTAGCCGACGCCAATGAGCAGTTCTTC.

This rearrangement joins TRBV9 to TRBJ1-1; no definite D call. The CDR3 consists of 14 residues. Germline V gives CDR1 SGDLS, CDR2 YYNGEE. Trimming stripped 0 bases from V and 5 bases from J, with 11 bases between. The CDR3 DNA is TGTGCCAGCAGCGTAGATGCGAGTTGGACTGAAGCTTTCTTT. Translated, it gives CASSVDASWTEAFF. Combining the CDR3 with reference TRBV9 and TRBJ1-1 gives the whole variable domain DSGVTQTPKHLITATGQRVTLRCSPRSGDLSVYWYQQSLDQGLQFLIQYYNGEERAKGNILERFSAQQFPDLHSELNLSSLELGDSALYFCASSVDASWTEAFFGQGTRLTVV.

This chain links TRBV5-6 with TRBJ2-5; 8 positions agree with TRBD1. In germline, CDR1 is SGHDT, CDR2 YYEEEE. This CDR3 comprises 17 residues. J was trimmed by 2 bases and V by 1 base; bases with no gene match: 10. CDR3: CASSLFGQGTAQETQYF. CDR3 nucleotides: TGTGCCAGCAGCTTGTTCGGACAGGGTACGGCTCAAGAGACCCAGTACTTC.

The V call is TRBV7-9, the J call TRBJ1-2; D is perhaps TRBD1 (5 bases). The V gene lost 5 bases and the J gene lost 0 bases, with 13 bases spanning the gap. The CDR3 loop spans 15 amino acids. Germline V CDR1 and CDR2: SEHNR, FQNEAQ (reference sequence). The CDR3 bases are TGTGCCAGCAGCCCGGAGACAGCCGCTAACTATGGCTACACCTTC. Its translation: CASSPETAANYGYTF.

This clone was observed a single time. The chain joins TRBV30 to TRBJ1-3, with a weak D call TRBD1 (5 bases). This CDR3 has 14 residues. CDR1 GTSNPN and CDR2 SVGIG come from the germline V gene (reference sequence). The V end was cut by 6 bases, the J end by 2 bases, with 14 bases between. The CDR3 coding sequence is TGTGCCTGCCCACGTCGGGGGGCTGGAAACACCATATATTTT. Translation gives CACPRRGAGNTIYF.

The chain recombines TRBV14 with TRBJ2-1; 11 nucleotides match TRBD2. The V gene's germline CDR1 is SGHDN and CDR2 FVKESK. The CDR3 contains 15 residues. The ends lost 4 bases at V and 10 bases at J; junction bases unmatched: 9. The CDR3 coding sequence is TGTGCCAGCAGCCTAAGTTCTAGCGGGAGGTACGAGCAGTTCTTC. As protein: CASSLSSSGRYEQFF.

The V call is TRBV27, the J call TRBJ2-1, with D maybe TRBD2 (5 bases). The CDR3 is 12 amino acids. V shed 5 bases and J shed 12 bases, with 14 bases lying between them. Germline V lookup: CDR1 MNHEY, CDR2 SMNVEV (reference sequence). CDR3 region: CASSPRTQRQFF. DNA for the CDR3: TGTGCCAGCAGTCCCCGGACTCAGCGGCAGTTCTTC.

This clone appeared once. The V and J genes are TRBV7-9 and TRBJ2-1; 8 bases map to TRBD1. This CDR3 region has 14 residues. CDR1 is SEHNR, CDR2 FQNEAQ, per germline (reference sequence). V gave up 4 bases and J gave up 4 bases; unmatched junction bases: 3. The CDR3 DNA is TGTGCCAGCAGCTCGACAGGGGTTTACAATGAGCAGTTCTTC. This codes for CASSSTGVYNEQFF.